The 27 T cell receptor beta chains reported below all come from one sample, sequenced in a study of PD-L1 blockade in urothelial cancer. Clones were read by immunoSEQ multiplex PCR, and TCRdb kept only the in-frame ones, dropping some. Of around 92,000 clones listed, around 90% were seen once; the top ten hold roughly 0.99%. Time point noted: pretreatment peripheral blood. The specimen was PBMCs, collected around atezolizumab (anti-PD-L1) treatment. These receptors came from a woman of 80 years or more with urothelial cancer.

CDR3 nucleotides: TGTGCCAGCAGCTCAGAGATCCGGGGGCAAGAGACCCAGTACTTC. Protein product: CASSSEIRGQETQYF. This rearrangement joins TRBV7-6 to TRBJ2-5, with TRBD2 as a possible D gene (6 bases). Germline lookup yields CDR1 SGHVS and CDR2 FNYEAQ. V was trimmed by 4 bases and J by 2 bases, leaving 14 bases between them. The CDR3 covers 15 residues.

The rearrangement links TRBV28 to TRBJ2-7; 7 nucleotides align to TRBD2. The CDR3 runs 15 residues. The germline CDR1 and CDR2 sequences are MDHEN and SYDVKM. Losses at the gene ends were 6 bases for V and 2 bases for J; bases not matched to a gene: 10. The CDR3 region is CASSPSGGSPYEQYF. The CDR3 region has the DNA TGTGCCAGCAGCCCCTCGGGCGGGAGTCCCTACGAGCAGTACTTC.

The chain links TRBV28 to TRBJ1-1, with a tentative D call TRBD1 (5 bases). This CDR3 comprises 16 residues. Germline assignment: CDR1 MDHEN and CDR2 SYDVKM. V lost 6 bases to trimming and J lost 0 bases, with 17 bases between them. The CDR3 region has the DNA TGTGCCAGCAGACCCCACCAGGGTTCCTTGAACACTGAAGCTTTCTTT. It codes for CASRPHQGSLNTEAFF.

The chain joins TRBV19 to TRBJ1-4; no firm D call. Germline V gene lookup returns CDR1 LNHDA and CDR2 SQIVND (reference sequence). V was pared by 1 base and J by 3 bases, with 9 bases between. CDR3 length: 15 residues. The DNA for the CDR3 is TGTGCCAGTAGTATAGGCGGTGCTTCTAATGAAAAACTGTTTTTT. It encodes CASSIGGASNEKLFF.

This chain connects TRBV7-3 to TRBJ1-1; 8 bases are a match to TRBD1. Trimming took 5 bases from V and 4 from J; bases not matched to a gene: 6. The CDR3 sequence is 14 residues long. CDR1 and CDR2 from the germline V gene are SGHTA and FQGTGA. The CDR3 DNA sequence: TGTGCCAGCAGCAGAACAGGGGGGGGCACTGAAGCTTTCTTT. Translation gives CASSRTGGGTEAFF.

This chain connects TRBV6-1 to TRBJ2-1, with 9 bases lining up with TRBD2. The CDR3 has 17 residues. V trimming: 3 bases; J trimming: 7 bases; junction bases outside the gene matches: 13. The germline V gene has CDR1 MNHNS and CDR2 SASEGT. CDR3 sequence (DNA): TGTGCCAGCAGTGATCGGATCGCGGGAGGGCCCGCGAATGAGCAGTTCTTC. Its translation: CASSDRIAGGPANEQFF.

This clone was seen only once. J is TRBJ2-2 and V is TRBV12-5; 7 positions agree with TRBD1. Germline CDR1 is LGHNT and CDR2 is FRNRAP. Germline trimming cut 5 bases from V and 7 bases from J; bases unmatched to any gene: 7. This CDR3 contains 14 residues. CDR3 sequence reads: CASGLRNRGGELFF. CDR3 nucleotide sequence: TGTGCTAGTGGTCTACGCAACAGGGGCGGGGAGCTGTTTTTT.

This chain joins TRBV6-1 and TRBJ2-3, with no clear D. Germline-derived CDR1 and CDR2 are MNHNS and SASEGT. V was clipped by 3 bases and J by 1 base, with 5 bases between them. The CDR3 has 13 amino acids. The CDR3: CASSEAGTDTQYF. The CDR3 region has the DNA TGTGCCAGCAGTGAGGCGGGCACAGATACGCAGTATTTT.

This clone was counted a few times. The CDR3 region is CASSFGGRGKTDEQFF. For the CDR3, the DNA is TGCGCCAGCAGCTTCGGGGGACGGGGAAAGACCGATGAGCAGTTCTTC. This chain links TRBV5-1 with TRBJ2-1; perhaps TRBD2 as D (6 bases). The germline V gene has CDR1 SGHRS and CDR2 YFSETQ. Trimming cost V 2 bases and J 8 bases, with 20 bases left between them. The length of the CDR3 is 16 residues.

This rearrangement joins TRBV5-1 to TRBJ2-7; 10 nucleotides align to TRBD1. Trimming took 4 bases from V and 2 from J; bases not matched to a gene: 9. The CDR3 runs 16 residues. The germline V gene encodes CDR1 SGHRS and CDR2 YFSETQ. CDR3 nucleotide sequence: TGCGCCAGCAGCACCGTCGACAGGGGGCCTACCTACGAGCAGTACTTC. Its protein is CASSTVDRGPTYEQYF.

This sequence joins TRBV5-6 and TRBJ1-1; D is unresolved. CDR3 size: 13 residues. Germline lookup yields CDR1 SGHDT and CDR2 YYEEEE. Trimming pared 4 bases from V and 1 base from J, leaving 8 bases between. CDR3 in amino acids: CASSTDWNTEAFF. The CDR3 coding sequence is TGTGCCAGCAGCACGGACTGGAACACTGAAGCTTTCTTT.

DNA of the CDR3: TGTGCCTGGAGTCGAAGCTCCAATCAGCCCCAGCATTTT. Its protein is CAWSRSSNQPQHF. The chain recombines TRBV30 with TRBJ1-5; no firm D call. From germline, CDR1 is GTSNPN and CDR2 SVGIG (reference sequence). Trimming took 2 bases from V and 3 from J, leaving 8 bases between them. This CDR3 comprises 13 residues.

This chain joins TRBV16 and TRBJ2-7; no reliable D call. V was trimmed by 0 bases and J by 0 bases, leaving 6 bases between them. Germline assignment: CDR1 KGHSY and CDR2 FQNENV. The CDR3 totals 14 residues. The CDR3 nucleotides are TGTGCCAGCAGCCAATCTCCAGACTCCTACGAGCAGTACTTC. Its translation is CASSQSPDSYEQYF.

The rearrangement joins TRBV27 to TRBJ1-2; D possibly corresponds to TRBD1 (5 bases). The ends were cut back, 3 bases at V and 7 bases at J, with 15 bases in the middle. From germline, CDR1 is MNHEY and CDR2 SMNVEV (reference sequence). The CDR3 is 14 amino acids. The CDR3 bases are TGTGCCAGCAGTTTGAAGGCAGGGTCCGCTGGCTACACCTTC. It specifies CASSLKAGSAGYTF.

The rearrangement links TRBV5-1 to TRBJ1-1; possibly TRBD1 for D (5 bases). The germline gives CDR1 SGHRS, CDR2 YFSETQ. CDR3 size: 14 residues. V shed 4 bases and J shed 6 bases, with 16 bases lying between them. The CDR3 spells CASSRDGGTAEAFF. The CDR3 DNA sequence: TGCGCCAGCAGCCGCGACGGGGGGACCGCTGAAGCTTTCTTT. The full variable domain, completed using reference TRBV5-1 and TRBJ1-1, is KAGVTQTPRYLIKTRGQQVTLSCSPISGHRSVSWYQQTPGQGLQFLFEYFSETQRNKGNFPGRFSGRQFSNSRSEMNVSTLELGDSALYLCASSRDGGTAEAFFGQGTRLTVV.

As concerns this clone: Distinct nucleotide sequences in the sample also encode this CDR3. The chain joins TRBV6-1 to TRBJ1-5, with 10 bases identical to TRBD1. V dropped 4 bases and J dropped 0; count of bases not matched to a gene: 3. The CDR3 is 16 amino acids. CDR1 is MNHNS, CDR2 SASEGT, per germline. CDR3 nucleotide sequence: TGTGCCAGCAGTGCCGGACAGGGGGGTAGCAATCAGCCCCAGCATTTT. Translated: CASSAGQGGSNQPQHF.

The chain employs TRBV7-3 and TRBJ2-3; D gene uncertain. CDR1 and CDR2 (germline): SGHTA, FQGTGA. CDR3 length equals 12 residues. Trimming took off 5 bases at V and 5 bases at J, with 8 bases between the two ends. The CDR3 loop reads CASSAHRDTQYF. CDR3 in DNA: TGTGCCAGCAGCGCCCATAGAGATACGCAGTATTTT.

This rearrangement joins TRBV14 to TRBJ1-1; TRBD1 might be the D (6 bases). V was cut by 3 bases and J by 0 bases, with 14 bases left in between. The CDR3 loop spans 16 amino acids. Germline V lookup: CDR1 SGHDN, CDR2 FVKESK. The CDR3 protein is CASSQWGGRVNTEAFF. The CDR3 bases are TGTGCCAGCAGCCAGTGGGGGGGCAGGGTGAACACTGAAGCTTTCTTT.

This clone was counted once. V usage is TRBV2 and J usage is TRBJ2-1; D might be TRBD2 (5 bases). The CDR3 loop spans 14 amino acids. CDR1 and CDR2 from the germline V gene are SNHLY and FYNNEI. V shed 6 bases and J shed 9 bases, with 18 bases lying between them. Here the CDR3 reads CASRMGFPGSEQFF. CDR3 sequence (DNA): TGTGCCAGCAGAATGGGATTTCCGGGGTCTGAGCAGTTCTTC.

The CDR3 here is CASSATGTGKTGELFF. In DNA, the CDR3 is TGCGCCAGCAGCGCGACCGGGACAGGGAAGACCGGGGAGCTGTTTTTT. This chain connects TRBV5-1 to TRBJ2-2; 9 bases are shared with TRBD1. The CDR3 contains 16 residues. V was clipped by 4 bases and J by 5 bases; unmatched bases: 9. The germline gives CDR1 SGHRS, CDR2 YFSETQ.

This clone occurred once. The chain is built from TRBV7-2 and TRBJ1-1; D uncertain. Germline CDR1 and CDR2: SGHTA and FQGNSA. The V end was cut by 5 bases, the J end by 0 bases, with 13 bases between. This CDR3 contains 15 residues. As DNA, the CDR3 is TGTGCCAGCAGCACCCAAACCCAGATGAACACTGAAGCTTTCTTT. It yields the protein CASSTQTQMNTEAFF.

This clone was seen more than once but under ten times. The chain employs TRBV28 and TRBJ1-5, with TRBD1 as a possible D gene (6 bases). Germline CDR1 reads MDHEN; CDR2 reads SYDVKM. V lost 5 bases and J 1 base, leaving 9 bases between the germline ends. The CDR3 sequence is 14 residues long. For the CDR3, the DNA is TGTGCCAGCAGTATGACAGGAAGCAATCAGCCCCAGCATTTT. Encoded protein: CASSMTGSNQPQHF.

This chain uses TRBV9 with TRBJ2-3; TRBD2 might be the D (6 bases). Germline CDR1 SGDLS, CDR2 YYNGEE. The CDR3 runs 16 residues. V was shortened by 1 base and J by 2 bases, with 14 bases between the two germline ends. CDR3 sequence: CASSVRMGGNTDTQYF. The CDR3 DNA reads as TGTGCCAGCAGCGTACGGATGGGCGGGAACACAGATACGCAGTATTTT. The whole variable domain, filled in from reference TRBV9 and TRBJ2-3, reads DSGVTQTPKHLITATGQRVTLRCSPRSGDLSVYWYQQSLDQGLQFLIQYYNGEERAKGNILERFSAQQFPDLHSELNLSSLELGDSALYFCASSVRMGGNTDTQYFGPGTRLTVL.

This clone turned up a few times. The chain has TRBV30 and TRBJ1-5; 10 bases are shared with TRBD1. The CDR3 covers 13 residues. V lost 5 bases, J lost 9 bases, and 7 bases stayed unmatched. Looked up from germline, CDR1 is GTSNPN and CDR2 is SVGIG (reference sequence). The CDR3: CAWGQGDGTPQHF. CDR3 DNA sequence: TGTGCCTGGGGACAGGGGGATGGGACGCCCCAGCATTTT.

This clone was found once. V gene TRBV5-1 combines with J gene TRBJ2-3, with 9 positions matching TRBD1. J gave up 2 bases and V 0 bases, and 1 base lay outside the gene matches. The CDR3 is made up of 15 amino acids. Germline CDR1 reads SGHRS; CDR2 reads YFSETQ. The CDR3 loop reads CASSLGQGDTDTQYF. For the CDR3, the DNA is TGCGCCAGCAGCTTGGGACAGGGGGACACAGATACGCAGTATTTT.

The V gene is TRBV4-2, the J gene TRBJ1-2; TRBD1 might be the D (5 bases). The CDR3 spans 20 residues. V dropped 1 base and J dropped 7 bases, with 31 bases sitting between them. The germline V gene encodes CDR1 LGHNA and CDR2 YNFKEQ. The CDR3 DNA sequence: TGTGCCAGCAGCCAAGGGAGAGGCCGAGCAGGGAAAAGTTTAAGGGGTGGCTACACCTTC. This gives the protein CASSQGRGRAGKSLRGGYTF.

The chain uses TRBV11-2 and TRBJ1-1; no firm D call. The V gene lost 6 bases and the J gene lost 1 base, with 12 bases spanning the gap. From germline, CDR1 is SGHAT and CDR2 FQNNGV. CDR3 length equals 14 residues. CDR3 amino acids: CASSPGPRNTEAFF. The CDR3 nucleotides are TGTGCCAGCAGTCCAGGCCCCCGGAACACTGAAGCTTTCTTT.